The text below deals with one T cell receptor beta chain. This sample is part of a study of blood T cell repertoires in COVID-19. This CDR3 is 13 amino acids long. Germline V gene data show CDR1 as SGHRS and CDR2 as YFSETQ. Trimming shortened V by 4 bases and J by 4 bases, and 8 bases separated the two germline ends. Adults between roughly 18 and 95 years of age took part from about two dozen US areas. Categorization into cohorts depended on clinical history that participants reported. Original methodology: Estimates of nucleated cell counts were drawn from the amplification of reference gene primers. Repertoires were generated with immunoSEQ multiplex PCR, while TCRdb's copy carries only in-frame clones and drops some. Clone size and V and J calls were adopted from that table, with D and trimming inferred from the DNA. The sample consists of 200,000 to 250,000 clones, around 87% of them appearing once.

The rearrangement links TRBV5-1 to TRBJ1-4, with D uncertain. The material sequenced was PBMCs or T cells enriched from blood (not recorded which). This receptor was identified in a woman between 18 and 29 years old in a cohort exposed to, infected with or recovered from COVID-19 (not recorded which). The CDR3 coding sequence is TGCGCCAGCAGCCTTGACTATAATGAAAAACTGTTTTTT. It codes for CASSLDYNEKLFF.